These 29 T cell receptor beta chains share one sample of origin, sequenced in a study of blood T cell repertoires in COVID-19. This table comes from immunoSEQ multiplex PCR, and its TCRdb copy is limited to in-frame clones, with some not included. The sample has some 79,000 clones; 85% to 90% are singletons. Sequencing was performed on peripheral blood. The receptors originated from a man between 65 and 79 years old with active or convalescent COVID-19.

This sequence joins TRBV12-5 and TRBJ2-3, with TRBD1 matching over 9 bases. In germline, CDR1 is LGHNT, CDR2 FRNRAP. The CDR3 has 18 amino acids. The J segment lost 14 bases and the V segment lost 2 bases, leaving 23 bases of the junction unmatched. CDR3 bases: TGTGCTAGTGGTTTGCCGACAGGGGGACAGGGAACGACTAGTTTCTTGTATTTT. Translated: CASGLPTGGQGTTSFLYF.

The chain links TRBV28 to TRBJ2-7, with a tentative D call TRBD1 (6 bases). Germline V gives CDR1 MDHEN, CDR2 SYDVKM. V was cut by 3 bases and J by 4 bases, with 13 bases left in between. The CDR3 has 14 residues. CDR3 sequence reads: CASSFLGGWYEQYF. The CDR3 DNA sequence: TGTGCCAGCAGTTTTTTAGGGGGTTGGTACGAGCAGTACTTC.

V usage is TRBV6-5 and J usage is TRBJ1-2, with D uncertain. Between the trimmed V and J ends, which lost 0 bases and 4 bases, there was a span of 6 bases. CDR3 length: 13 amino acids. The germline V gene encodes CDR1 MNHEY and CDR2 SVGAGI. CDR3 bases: TGTGCCAGCAGTTACTCGATCAGCTATGGCTACACCTTC. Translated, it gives CASSYSISYGYTF.

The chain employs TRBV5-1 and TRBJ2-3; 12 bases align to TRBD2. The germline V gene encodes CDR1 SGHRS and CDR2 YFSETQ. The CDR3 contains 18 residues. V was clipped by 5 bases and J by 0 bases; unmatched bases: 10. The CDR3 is CASRTSGRTNPSTDTQYF. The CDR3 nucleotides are TGCGCCAGCAGAACTAGCGGGAGGACCAACCCTAGCACAGATACGCAGTATTTT.

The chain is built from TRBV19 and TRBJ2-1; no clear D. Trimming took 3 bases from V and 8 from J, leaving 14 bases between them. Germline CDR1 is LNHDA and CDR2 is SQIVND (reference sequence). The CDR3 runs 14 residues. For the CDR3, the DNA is TGTGCCAGTAGTATTCCCCTCCGGAGCGATGAGCAGTTCTTC. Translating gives CASSIPLRSDEQFF.

CDR3 sequence: CASQGAGGSPLHF. Written as DNA, the CDR3 is TGTGCCTCTCAAGGGGCGGGGGGATCACCCCTCCACTTT. V and J are TRBV30 and TRBJ1-6; TRBD1 is a possible D gene (5 bases). The CDR3 covers 13 residues. The ends were cut back, 7 bases at V and 10 bases at J, with 17 bases in the middle. Germline CDR1 and CDR2: GTSNPN and SVGIG (reference sequence). The full variable domain, with the rest looked up from reference TRBV30 and TRBJ1-6, is SQTIHQWPATLVQPVGSPLSLECTVEGTSNPNLYWYRQAAGRGLQLLFYSVGIGQISSEVPQNLSASRPQDRQFILSSKKLLLSDSGFYLCASQGAGGSPLHFGNGTRLTVT.

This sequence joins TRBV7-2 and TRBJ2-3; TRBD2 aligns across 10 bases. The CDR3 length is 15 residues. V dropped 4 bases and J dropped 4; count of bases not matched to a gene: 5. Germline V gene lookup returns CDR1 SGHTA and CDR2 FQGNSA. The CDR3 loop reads CASSSTSGISDTQYF. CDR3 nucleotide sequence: TGTGCCAGCAGCTCAACTAGCGGGATATCAGATACGCAGTATTTT.

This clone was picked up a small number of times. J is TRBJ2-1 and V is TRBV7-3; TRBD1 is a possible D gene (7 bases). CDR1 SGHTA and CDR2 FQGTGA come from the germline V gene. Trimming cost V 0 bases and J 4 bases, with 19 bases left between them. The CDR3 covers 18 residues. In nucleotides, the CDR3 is TGTGCCAGCAGCTTAACCCCCCAGGGGGGTTTTGGTTACAATGAGCAGTTCTTC. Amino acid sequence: CASSLTPQGGFGYNEQFF.

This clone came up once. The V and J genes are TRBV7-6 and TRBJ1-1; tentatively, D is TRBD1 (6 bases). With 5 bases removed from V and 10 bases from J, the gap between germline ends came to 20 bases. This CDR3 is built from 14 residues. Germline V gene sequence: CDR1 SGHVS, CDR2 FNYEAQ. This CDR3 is CASSPTPNRDAAFF. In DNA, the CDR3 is TGTGCCAGCAGCCCAACACCAAACAGGGACGCAGCTTTCTTT.

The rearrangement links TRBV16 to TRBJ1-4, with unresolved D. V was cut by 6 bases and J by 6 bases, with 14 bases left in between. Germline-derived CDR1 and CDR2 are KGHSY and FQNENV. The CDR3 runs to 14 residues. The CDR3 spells CASRMGAADEKLFF. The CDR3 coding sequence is TGTGCCAGCAGAATGGGTGCGGCGGATGAAAAACTGTTTTTT.

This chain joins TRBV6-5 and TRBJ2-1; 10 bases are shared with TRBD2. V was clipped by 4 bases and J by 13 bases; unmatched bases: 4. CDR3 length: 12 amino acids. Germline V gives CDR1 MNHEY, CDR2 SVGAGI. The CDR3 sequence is CASSSLAGVQFF. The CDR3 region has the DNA TGTGCCAGCAGTTCCCTAGCGGGAGTCCAGTTCTTC.

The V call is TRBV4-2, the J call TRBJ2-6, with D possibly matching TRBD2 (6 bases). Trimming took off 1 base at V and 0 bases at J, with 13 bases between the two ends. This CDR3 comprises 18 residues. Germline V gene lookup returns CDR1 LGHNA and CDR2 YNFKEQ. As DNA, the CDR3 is TGTGCCAGCAGCCAAGCTAGCACAGCGGGCTCTGGGGCCAACGTCCTGACTTTC. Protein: CASSQASTAGSGANVLTF.

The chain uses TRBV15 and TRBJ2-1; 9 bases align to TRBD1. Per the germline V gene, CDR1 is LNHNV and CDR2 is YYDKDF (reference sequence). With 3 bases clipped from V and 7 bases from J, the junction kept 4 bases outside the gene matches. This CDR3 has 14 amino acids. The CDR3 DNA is TGTGCCACCAGCAGGGGACAGGGCGTTAATGAGCAGTTCTTC. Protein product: CATSRGQGVNEQFF.

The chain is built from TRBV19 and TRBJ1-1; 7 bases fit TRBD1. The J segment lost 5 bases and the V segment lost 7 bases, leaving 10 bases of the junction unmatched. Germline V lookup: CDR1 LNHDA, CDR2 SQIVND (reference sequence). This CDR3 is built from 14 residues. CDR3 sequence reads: CASKRGQLITEAFF. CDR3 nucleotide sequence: TGTGCCAGTAAGAGGGGACAGCTTATTACTGAAGCTTTCTTT.

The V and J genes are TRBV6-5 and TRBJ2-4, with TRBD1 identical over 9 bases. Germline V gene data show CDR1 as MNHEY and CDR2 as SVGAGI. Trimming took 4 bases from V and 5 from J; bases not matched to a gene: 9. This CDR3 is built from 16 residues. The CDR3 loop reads CASSSLSDRGQNIQYF. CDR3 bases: TGTGCCAGCAGTTCTCTATCGGACAGGGGTCAAAACATTCAGTACTTC.

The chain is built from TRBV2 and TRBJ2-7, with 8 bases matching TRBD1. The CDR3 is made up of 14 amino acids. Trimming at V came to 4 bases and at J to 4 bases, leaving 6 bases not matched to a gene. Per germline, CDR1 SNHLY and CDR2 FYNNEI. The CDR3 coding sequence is TGTGCCAGCAGTGCACAGGGGGGTTCGTACGAGCAGTACTTC. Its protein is CASSAQGGSYEQYF.

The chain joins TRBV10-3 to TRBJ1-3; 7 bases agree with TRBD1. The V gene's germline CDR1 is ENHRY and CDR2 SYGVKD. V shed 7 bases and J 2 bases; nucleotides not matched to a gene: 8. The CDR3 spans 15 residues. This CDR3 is CAITFRQGPGNTIYF. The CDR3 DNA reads TGTGCCATCACCTTCCGACAGGGACCTGGAAACACCATATATTTT.

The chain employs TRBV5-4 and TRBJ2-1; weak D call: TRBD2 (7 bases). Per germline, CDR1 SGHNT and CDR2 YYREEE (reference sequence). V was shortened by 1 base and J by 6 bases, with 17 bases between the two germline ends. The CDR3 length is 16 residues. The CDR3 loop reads CASSLSGTQGGNEQFF. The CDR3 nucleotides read TGTGCCAGCAGCTTGAGCGGGACTCAAGGGGGCAATGAGCAGTTCTTC.

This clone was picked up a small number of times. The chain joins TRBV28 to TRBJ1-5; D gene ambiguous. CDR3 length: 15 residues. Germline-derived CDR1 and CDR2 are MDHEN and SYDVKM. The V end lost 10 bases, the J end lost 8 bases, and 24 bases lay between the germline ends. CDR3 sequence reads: CATQIISGMDKPQHF. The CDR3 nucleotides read TGTGCCACCCAAATAATTTCCGGGATGGATAAGCCCCAGCATTTT.

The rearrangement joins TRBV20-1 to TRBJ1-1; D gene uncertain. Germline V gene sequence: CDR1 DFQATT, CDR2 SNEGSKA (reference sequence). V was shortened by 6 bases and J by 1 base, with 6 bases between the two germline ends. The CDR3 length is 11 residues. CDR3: CSAPGNTEAFF. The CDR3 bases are TGCAGTGCGCCAGGGAACACTGAAGCTTTCTTT.

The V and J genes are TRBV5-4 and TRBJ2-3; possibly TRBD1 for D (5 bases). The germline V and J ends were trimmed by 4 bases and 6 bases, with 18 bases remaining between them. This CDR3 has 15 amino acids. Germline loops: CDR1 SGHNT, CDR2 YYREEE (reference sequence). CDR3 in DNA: TGTGCCAGCAGCACCCCAGCAAGAGCAGGGGATACGCAGTATTTT. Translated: CASSTPARAGDTQYF. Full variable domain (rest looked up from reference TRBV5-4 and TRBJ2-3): ETGVTQSPTHLIKTRGQQVTLRCSSQSGHNTVSWYQQALGQGPQFIFQYYREEENGRGNFPPRFSGLQFPNYSSELNVNALELDDSALYLCASSTPARAGDTQYFGPGTRLTVL.

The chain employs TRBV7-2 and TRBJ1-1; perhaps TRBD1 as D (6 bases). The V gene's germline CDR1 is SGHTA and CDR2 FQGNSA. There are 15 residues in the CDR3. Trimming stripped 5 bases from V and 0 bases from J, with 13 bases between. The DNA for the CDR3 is TGTGCCAGCAGCCCTCGGACAGCCCTGAACACTGAAGCTTTCTTT. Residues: CASSPRTALNTEAFF.

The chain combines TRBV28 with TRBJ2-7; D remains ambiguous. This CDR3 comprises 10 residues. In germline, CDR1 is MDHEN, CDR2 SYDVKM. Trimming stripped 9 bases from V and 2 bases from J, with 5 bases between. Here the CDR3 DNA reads TGTGCCAGAGCGCCCTACGAGCAGTACTTC. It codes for CARAPYEQYF.

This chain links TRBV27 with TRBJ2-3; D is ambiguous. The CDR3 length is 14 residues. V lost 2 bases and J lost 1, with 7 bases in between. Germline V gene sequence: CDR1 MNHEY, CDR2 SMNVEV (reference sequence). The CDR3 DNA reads TGTGCCAGCAGTTTAAATGCAGGCACAGATACGCAGTATTTT. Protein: CASSLNAGTDTQYF.

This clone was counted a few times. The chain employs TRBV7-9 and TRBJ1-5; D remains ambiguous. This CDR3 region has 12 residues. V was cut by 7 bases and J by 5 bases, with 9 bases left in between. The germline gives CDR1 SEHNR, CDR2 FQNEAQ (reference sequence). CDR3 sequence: CASTSRDQPQHF. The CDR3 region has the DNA TGTGCCAGCACCTCGAGGGATCAGCCCCAGCATTTT. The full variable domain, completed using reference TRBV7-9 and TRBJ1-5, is DTGVSQNPRHKITKRGQNVTFRCDPISEHNRLYWYRQTLGQGPEFLTYFQNEAQLEKSRLLSDRFSAERPKGSFSTLEIQRTEQGDSAMYLCASTSRDQPQHFGDGTRLSIL.

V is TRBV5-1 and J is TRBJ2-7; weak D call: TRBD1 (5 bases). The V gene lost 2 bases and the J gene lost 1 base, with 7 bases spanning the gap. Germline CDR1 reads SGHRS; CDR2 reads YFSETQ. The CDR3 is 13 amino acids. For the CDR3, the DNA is TGCGCCAGCAGCTTCCGGACATCCTACGAGCAGTACTTC. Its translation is CASSFRTSYEQYF.

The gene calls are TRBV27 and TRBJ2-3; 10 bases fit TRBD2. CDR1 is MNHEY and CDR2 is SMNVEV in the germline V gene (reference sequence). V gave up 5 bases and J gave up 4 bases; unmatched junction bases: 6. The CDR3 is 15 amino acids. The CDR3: CASSPRLAGADTQYF. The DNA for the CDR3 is TGTGCCAGCAGTCCCCGACTAGCGGGCGCAGATACGCAGTATTTT.

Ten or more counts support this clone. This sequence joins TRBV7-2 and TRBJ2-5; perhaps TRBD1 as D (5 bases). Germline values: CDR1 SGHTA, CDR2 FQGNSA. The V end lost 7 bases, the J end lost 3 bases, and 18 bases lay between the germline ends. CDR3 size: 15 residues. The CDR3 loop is CASTLLGLTKETQYF. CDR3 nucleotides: TGTGCCAGCACCCTGTTGGGGCTTACGAAAGAGACCCAGTACTTC.

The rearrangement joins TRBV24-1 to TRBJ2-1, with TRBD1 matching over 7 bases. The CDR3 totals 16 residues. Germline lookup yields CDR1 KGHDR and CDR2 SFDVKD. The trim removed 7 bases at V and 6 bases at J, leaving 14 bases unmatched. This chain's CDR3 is CATSSSGTEWRNEQFF. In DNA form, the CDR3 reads TGTGCCACCAGCTCGTCCGGGACAGAATGGCGCAATGAGCAGTTCTTC.